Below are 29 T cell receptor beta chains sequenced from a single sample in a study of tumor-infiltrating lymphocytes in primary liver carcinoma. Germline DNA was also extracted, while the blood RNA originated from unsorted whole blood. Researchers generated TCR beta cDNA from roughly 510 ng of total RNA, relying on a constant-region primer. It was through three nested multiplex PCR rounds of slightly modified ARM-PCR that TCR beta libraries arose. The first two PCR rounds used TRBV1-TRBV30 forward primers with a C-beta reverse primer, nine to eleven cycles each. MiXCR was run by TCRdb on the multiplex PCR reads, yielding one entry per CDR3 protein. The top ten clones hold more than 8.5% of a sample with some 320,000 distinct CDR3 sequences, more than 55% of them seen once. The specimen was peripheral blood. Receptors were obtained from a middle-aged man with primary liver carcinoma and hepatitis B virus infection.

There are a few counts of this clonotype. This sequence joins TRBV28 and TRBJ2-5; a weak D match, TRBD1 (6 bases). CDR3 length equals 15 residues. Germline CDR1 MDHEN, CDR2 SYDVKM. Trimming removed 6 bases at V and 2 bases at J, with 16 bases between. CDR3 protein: CASRSPRQGQETQYF. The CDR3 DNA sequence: TGTGCCAGCAGATCCCCTAGGCAGGGGCAAGAGACCCAGTACTTC. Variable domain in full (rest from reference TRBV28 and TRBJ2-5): DVKVTQSSRYLVKRTGEKVFLECVQDMDHENMFWYRQDPGLGLRLIYFSYDVKMKEKGDIPEGYSVSREKKERFSLILESASTNQTSMYLCASRSPRQGQETQYFGPGTRLLVL.

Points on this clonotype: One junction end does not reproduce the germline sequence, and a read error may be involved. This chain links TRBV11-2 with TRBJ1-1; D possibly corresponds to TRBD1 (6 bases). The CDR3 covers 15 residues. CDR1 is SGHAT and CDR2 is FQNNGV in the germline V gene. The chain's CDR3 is CVSSLEWGADAEAFF. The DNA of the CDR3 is TGTGTCAGCAGCTTGGAGTGGGGGGCGGACGCTGAGGCTTTCTTT.

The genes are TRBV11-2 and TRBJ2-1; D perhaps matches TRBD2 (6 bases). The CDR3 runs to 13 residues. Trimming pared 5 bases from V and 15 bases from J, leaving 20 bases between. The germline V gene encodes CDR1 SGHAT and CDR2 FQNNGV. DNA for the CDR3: TGTGCCAGCAGCCTATGGGAGGCCCTGAAGCTGTTCTTC. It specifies CASSLWEALKLFF. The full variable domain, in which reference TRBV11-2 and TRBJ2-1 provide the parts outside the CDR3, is EAGVAQSPRYKIIEKRQSVAFWCNPISGHATLYWYQQILGQGPKLLIQFQNNGVVDDSQLPKDRFSAERLKGVDSTLKIQPAKLEDSAVYLCASSLWEALKLFFGPGTRLTVL.

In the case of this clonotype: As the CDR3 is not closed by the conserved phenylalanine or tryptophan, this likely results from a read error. CDR3: CASAIRGENTGELFS. The CDR3 DNA reads TGTGCTAGTGCCATCAGGGGGGAGAACACCGGGGAGCTGTTTTCT. This chain uses TRBV12-5 with TRBJ2-2; a weak D match, TRBD1 (7 bases). Between the trimmed V and J ends, which lost 7 bases and 1 base, there was a span of 13 bases. Germline lookup yields CDR1 LGHNT and CDR2 FRNRAP. This CDR3 is 15 amino acids long.

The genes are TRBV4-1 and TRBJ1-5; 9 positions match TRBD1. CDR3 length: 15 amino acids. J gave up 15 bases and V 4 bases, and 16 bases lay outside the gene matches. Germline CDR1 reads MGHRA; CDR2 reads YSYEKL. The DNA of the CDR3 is TGCGCCAGCAGCCGAACAGGGGGCGGACATCAGCCCAGGCATTTT. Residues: CASSRTGGGHQPRHF.

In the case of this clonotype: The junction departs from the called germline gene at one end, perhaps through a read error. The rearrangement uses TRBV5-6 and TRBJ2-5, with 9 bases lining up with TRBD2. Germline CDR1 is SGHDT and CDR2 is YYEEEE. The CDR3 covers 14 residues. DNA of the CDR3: TGTGCCAGCAGCTTCGGGACTAGCCAAGAGTCCCAGTACTTC. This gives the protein CASSFGTSQESQYF.

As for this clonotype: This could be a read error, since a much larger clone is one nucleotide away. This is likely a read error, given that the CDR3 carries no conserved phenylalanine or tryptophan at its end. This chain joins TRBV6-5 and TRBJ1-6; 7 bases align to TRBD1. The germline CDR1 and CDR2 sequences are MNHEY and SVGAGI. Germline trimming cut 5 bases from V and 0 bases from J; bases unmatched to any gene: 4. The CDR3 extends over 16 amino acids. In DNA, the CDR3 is TGTGCCAGCAGTCCTCGGACAGGCTCCTATAATTCACCCCTCCACTTA. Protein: CASSPRTGSYNSPLHL.

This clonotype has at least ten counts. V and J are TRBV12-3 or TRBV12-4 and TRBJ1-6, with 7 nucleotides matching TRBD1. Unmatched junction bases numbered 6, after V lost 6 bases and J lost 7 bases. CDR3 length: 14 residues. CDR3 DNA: TGTGCCAGCAGCCCGGGACAGTCAAATTCACCCCTCCACTTT. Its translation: CASSPGQSNSPLHF.

CDR3 amino acids: CASSRQGPNQPQHF. Written as DNA, the CDR3 is TGTGCCAGCTCGAGACAAGGGCCAAATCAGCCCCAGCATTTT. The gene calls are TRBV6-5 and TRBJ1-5; no clear D gene. Germline-derived CDR1 and CDR2 are MNHEY and SVGAGI. The CDR3 sequence is 14 residues long. Trimming left V 8 bases short and J 4 bases short, with 15 bases between.

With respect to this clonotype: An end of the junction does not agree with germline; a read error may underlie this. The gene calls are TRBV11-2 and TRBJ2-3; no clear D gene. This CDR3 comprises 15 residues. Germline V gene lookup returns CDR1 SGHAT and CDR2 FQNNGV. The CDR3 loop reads CASSSEPSFFDKQYF. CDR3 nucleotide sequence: TGTGCCAGCAGCTCGGAACCCTCTTTCTTTGATAAGCAGTATTTT.

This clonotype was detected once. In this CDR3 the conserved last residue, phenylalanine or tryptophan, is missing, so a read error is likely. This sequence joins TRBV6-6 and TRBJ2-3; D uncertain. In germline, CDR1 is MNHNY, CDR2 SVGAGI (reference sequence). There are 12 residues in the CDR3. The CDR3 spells CASSPTEDTQYS. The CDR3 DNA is TGTGCTAGCAGTCCCACGGAAGATACGCAGTATTCT.

The CDR3, as DNA: TGCAGCGTTGAGCCTAGCGCGAGTTATGAGCAGTTCTTC. Protein: CSVEPSASYEQFF. The V gene is TRBV29-1, the J gene TRBJ2-1; D perhaps matches TRBD2 (6 bases). The CDR3 has 13 amino acids. Germline V lookup: CDR1 SQVTM, CDR2 ANQGSEA. Trimming cost V 3 bases and J 8 bases, with 14 bases left between them.

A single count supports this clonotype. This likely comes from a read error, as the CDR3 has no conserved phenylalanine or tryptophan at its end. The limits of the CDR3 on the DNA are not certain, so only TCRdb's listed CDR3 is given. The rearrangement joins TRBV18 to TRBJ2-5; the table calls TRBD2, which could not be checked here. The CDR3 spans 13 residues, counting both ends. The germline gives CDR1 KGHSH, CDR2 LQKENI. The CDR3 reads CASSPVAGETHYI.

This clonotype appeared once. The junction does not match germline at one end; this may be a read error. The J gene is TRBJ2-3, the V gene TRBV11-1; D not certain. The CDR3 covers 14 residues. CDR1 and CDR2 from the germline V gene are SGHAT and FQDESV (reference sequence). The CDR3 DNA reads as TGTGTCAGCAGTCGAACCGGAAGGTCAGGTACGCAGTATTTT. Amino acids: CVSSRTGRSGTQYF.

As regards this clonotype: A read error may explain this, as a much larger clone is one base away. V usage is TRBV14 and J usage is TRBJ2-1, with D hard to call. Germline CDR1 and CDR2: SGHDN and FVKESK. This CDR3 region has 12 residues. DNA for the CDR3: TGTGCCAGCAGCCCCTCGCAGGTCCCGCAGTCCTTC. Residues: CASSPSQVPQSF. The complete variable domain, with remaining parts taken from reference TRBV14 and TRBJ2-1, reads EAGVTQFPSHSVIEKGQTVTLRCDPISGHDNLYWYRRVMGKEIKFLLHFVKESKQDESGMPNNRFLAERTGGTYSTLKVQPAELEDSGVYFCASSPSQVPQSFGPGTRLTVL.

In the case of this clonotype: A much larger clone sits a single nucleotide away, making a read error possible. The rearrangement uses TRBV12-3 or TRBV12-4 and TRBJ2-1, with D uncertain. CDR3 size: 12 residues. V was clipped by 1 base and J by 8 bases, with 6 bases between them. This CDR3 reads CASSLGLDEQFF. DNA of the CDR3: TGTGCCAGCAGTTTAGGCCTAGATGAGCAGTTCTTC.

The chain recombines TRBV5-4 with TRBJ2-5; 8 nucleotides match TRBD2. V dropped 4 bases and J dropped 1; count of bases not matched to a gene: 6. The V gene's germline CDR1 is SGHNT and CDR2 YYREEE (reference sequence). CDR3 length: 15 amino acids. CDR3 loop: CASSLIAGIQETQYF. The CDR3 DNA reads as TGTGCCAGCAGCCTCATAGCGGGGATCCAAGAGACCCAGTACTTC.

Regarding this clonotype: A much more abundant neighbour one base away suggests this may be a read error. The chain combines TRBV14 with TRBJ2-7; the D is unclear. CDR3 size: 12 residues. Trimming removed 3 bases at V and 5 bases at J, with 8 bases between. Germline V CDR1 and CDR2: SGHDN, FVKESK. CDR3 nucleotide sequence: TGTGCCAGCAGCCAGAACTCTCACGAGCAGTACTTC. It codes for CASSQNSHEQYF.

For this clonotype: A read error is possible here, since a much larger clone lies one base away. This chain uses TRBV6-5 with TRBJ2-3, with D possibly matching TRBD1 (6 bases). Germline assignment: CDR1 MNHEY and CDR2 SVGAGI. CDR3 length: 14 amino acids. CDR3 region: CASSYSTGIDMQYF. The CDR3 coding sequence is TGTGCCAGCAGTTACTCGACAGGAATAGATATGCAGTATTTT.

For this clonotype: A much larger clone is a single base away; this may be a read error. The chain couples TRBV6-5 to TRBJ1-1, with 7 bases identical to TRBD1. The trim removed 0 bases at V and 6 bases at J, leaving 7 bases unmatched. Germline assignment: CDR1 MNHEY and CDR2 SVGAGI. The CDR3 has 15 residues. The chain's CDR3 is CASSYSGTVGSEAFF. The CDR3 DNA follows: TGTGCCAGCAGTTACTCGGGGACAGTGGGCTCTGAAGCTTTCTTT.

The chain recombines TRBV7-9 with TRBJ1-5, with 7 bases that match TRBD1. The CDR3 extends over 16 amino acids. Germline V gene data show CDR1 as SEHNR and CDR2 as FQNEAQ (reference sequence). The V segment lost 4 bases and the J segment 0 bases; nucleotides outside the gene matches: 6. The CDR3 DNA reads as TGTGCCAGCAGCTCGGGACAGCTGTATAGCAATCAGCCCCAGCATTTT. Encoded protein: CASSSGQLYSNQPQHF.

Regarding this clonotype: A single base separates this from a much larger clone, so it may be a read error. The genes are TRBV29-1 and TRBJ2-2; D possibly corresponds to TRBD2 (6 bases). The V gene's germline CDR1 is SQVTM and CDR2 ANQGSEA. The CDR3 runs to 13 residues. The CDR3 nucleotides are TGCAGCGTTGAGGAGATGAGGGGCGGGAAGCTGTTTTTT. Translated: CSVEEMRGGKLFF.

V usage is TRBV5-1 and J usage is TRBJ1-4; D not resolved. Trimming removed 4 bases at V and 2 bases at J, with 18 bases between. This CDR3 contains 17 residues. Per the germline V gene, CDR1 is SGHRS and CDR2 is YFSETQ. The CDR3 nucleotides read TGCGCCAGCAGCCCCTTCTTGGACGTTGGGACTAATGAAAAACTGTTTTTT. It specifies CASSPFLDVGTNEKLFF.

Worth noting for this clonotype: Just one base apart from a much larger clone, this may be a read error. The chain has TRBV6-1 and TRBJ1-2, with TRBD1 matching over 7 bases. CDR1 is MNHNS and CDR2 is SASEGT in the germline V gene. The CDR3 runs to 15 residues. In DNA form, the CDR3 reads TGTGCCAGCAGTGCCTACAGGGGCGAAGGCTATGGCTGCACCTTC. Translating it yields CASSAYRGEGYGCTF.

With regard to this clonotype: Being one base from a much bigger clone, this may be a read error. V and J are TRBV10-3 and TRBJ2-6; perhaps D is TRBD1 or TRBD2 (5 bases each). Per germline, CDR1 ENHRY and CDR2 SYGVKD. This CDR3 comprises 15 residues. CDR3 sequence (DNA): TGTGCCATCAGCGGGACGGTCTCTGGGACCAACGTCCTGACTTTC. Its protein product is CAISGTVSGTNVLTF.

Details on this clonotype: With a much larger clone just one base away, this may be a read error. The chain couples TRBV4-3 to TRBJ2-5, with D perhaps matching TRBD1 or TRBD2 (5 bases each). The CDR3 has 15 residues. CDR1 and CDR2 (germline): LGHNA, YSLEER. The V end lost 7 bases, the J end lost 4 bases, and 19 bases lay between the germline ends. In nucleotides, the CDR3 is TGCGCCAGCACCCCACCGGGACGTGCATTAGAGACCCAGTACTTC. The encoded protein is CASTPPGRALETQYF.

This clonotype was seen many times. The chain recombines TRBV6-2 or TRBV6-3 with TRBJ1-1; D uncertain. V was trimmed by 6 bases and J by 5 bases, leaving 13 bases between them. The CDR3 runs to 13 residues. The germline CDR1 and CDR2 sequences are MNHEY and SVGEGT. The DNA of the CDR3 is TGTGCCAGCAGCCCGGATTTGTGGACTGAAGCTTTCTTT. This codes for CASSPDLWTEAFF.

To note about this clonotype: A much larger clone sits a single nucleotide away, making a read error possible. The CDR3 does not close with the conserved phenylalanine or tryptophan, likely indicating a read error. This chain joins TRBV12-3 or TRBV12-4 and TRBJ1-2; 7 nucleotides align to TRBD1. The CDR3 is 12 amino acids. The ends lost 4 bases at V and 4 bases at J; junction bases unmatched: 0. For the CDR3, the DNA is TGTGCCAGCAGTTGGGACAGCTATGGCTACACCTCC. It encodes CASSWDSYGYTS.

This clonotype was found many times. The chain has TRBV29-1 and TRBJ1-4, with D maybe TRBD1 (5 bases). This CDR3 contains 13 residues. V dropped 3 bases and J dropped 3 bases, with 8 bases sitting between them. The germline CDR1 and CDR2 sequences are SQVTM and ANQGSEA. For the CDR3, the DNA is TGCAGCGTTGAGGGACCCGCTAATGAAAAACTGTTTTTT. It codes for CSVEGPANEKLFF. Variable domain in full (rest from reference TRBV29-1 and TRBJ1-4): SAVISQKPSRDICQRGTSLTIQCQVDSQVTMMFWYRQQPGQSLTLIATANQGSEATYESGFVIDKFPISRPNLTFSTLTVSNMSPEDSSIYLCSVEGPANEKLFFGSGTQLSVL.